What follows are 2 T cell receptor beta chains derived from one specimen sequenced in a study of cytomegalovirus exposure and HLA in healthy donors. This PCR relied on a set of 60 Vbeta primers and 13 Jbeta primers. Produced via immunoSEQ multiplex PCR; TCRdb's table is partial and in-frame only. The top ten hold around 4% of the sample, which has around 150,000 clones, over 75% seen once. Sample: PBMCs. These receptors all come from a man in his forties in good health and CMV-seronegative.

This clone was seen a handful of times. The chain carries TRBV9 and TRBJ1-6; D unresolved. The ends were cut back, 4 bases at V and 8 bases at J, with 16 bases in the middle. The germline CDR1 and CDR2 sequences are SGDLS and YYNGEE. This CDR3 region has 15 residues. The CDR3 region is CASSLLGKRDSPLHF. As DNA, the CDR3 is TGTGCCAGCAGCCTTCTCGGGAAAAGGGATTCACCCCTCCACTTT. The variable domain in full, with the rest retrieved from reference TRBV9 and TRBJ1-6, is DSGVTQTPKHLITATGQRVTLRCSPRSGDLSVYWYQQSLDQGLQFLIQYYNGEERAKGNILERFSAQQFPDLHSELNLSSLELGDSALYFCASSLLGKRDSPLHFGNGTRLTVT.

The chain has TRBV7-6 and TRBJ1-2; 7 bases are a match to TRBD1. CDR1 and CDR2 from the germline V gene are SGHVS and FNYEAQ. The CDR3 is 13 residues long. V lost 11 bases and J lost 0; bases outside the gene matches: 6. CDR3 region: CASKGATNYGYTF. CDR3 sequence (DNA): TGTGCCTCAAAGGGGGCAACTAACTATGGCTACACCTTC.